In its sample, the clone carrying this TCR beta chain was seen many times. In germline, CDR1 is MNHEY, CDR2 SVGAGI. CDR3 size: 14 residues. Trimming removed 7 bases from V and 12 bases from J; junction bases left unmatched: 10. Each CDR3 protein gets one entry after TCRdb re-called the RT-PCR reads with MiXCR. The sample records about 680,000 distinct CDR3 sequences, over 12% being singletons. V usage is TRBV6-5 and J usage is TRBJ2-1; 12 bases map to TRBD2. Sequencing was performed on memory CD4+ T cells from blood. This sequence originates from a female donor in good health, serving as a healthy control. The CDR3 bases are TGTGCCAGCACTTCGACTAGCGGGAGCGATTCGCAGTTCTTC. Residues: CASTSTSGSDSQFF.